The source of this T cell receptor (beta chain) is a study of T cells after yellow fever vaccination (dated by TCRdb to about 2019). For context, the study as a whole: Libraries from fractions with low cell numbers were prepared with the SMART-Seq v4 Ultra Low Input RNA kit. Bulk TCR alpha and beta repertoires were sequenced longitudinally to track T-cell clones before and after primary and booster YFV17D yellow fever vaccination. The cohort comprised two healthy male donors, one aged 18 to 29 and one aged 30 to 39 years. Blood samples were taken at several timepoints before and after primary and secondary immunization, and bulk PBMC replicates and cell subsets were isolated.

The CDR3 has 14 amino acids, counting the end cysteine and phenylalanine. Of all the DNA, just the CDR3 is kept, 42 bases in frame from base 1. The germline V gene (reference sequence) supplies CDR1 DFQATT and CDR2 SNEGSKA. The V and J ends are trimmed by 1 base and 2 bases, leaving 10 bases between them. The meaning of the sample's treatment or condition label: live attenuated yellow fever vaccine strain. A standard Ficoll-Paque protocol was used to isolate PBMCs from peripheral blood. Epitope-specific CD8 T cells were sorted with a dextramer loaded with the yellow fever NS4B epitope peptide, and anti-CD3 and anti-CD8 staining was applied. TriZol was used to extract RNA from bulk PBMCs, from CD4 and CD8 fractions, and from dextramer-positive and dextramer-negative fractions. This clonotype has ten or more counts. Base qualities are not recorded, but no much larger clone differs from it by a single base.

TCR cDNA was made using 5'RACE template switching, a step that added a universal primer site and unique molecular identifiers. cDNA synthesis was primed from both the TCR alpha and TCR beta constant segments. Two PCR steps were used to amplify libraries, with sample barcodes and sequencing adapters being added in the second step. Sequencing of the libraries was done on either Illumina HiSeq 2500 (2x100 bp) or NovaSeq (2x150 bp). From the authors' description of their analysis: Demultiplexing of reads and collapsing into UMI consensus sequences were performed with MIGEC, and V(D)J alignment was carried out with MiXCR. Vaccine-responding clonotypes were identified with edgeR using replicate PBMC samples, with FDR below 0.01 and a log2 fold change above 5 up to day 15 being required. CD4 or CD8 identity was assigned to each bulk clonotype according to whether the clonotype was present at higher abundance in the sequenced CD4 repertoire or the sequenced CD8 repertoire. Clonotypes enriched at least 10-fold in dextramer-positive over dextramer-negative fractions were defined as NS4B-specific, and CD4-biased clonotypes were excluded. Using fastp trimming at Q25 and MiXCR clonotype assembly, TCRdb reanalyzed the public sequencing data and kept in-frame beta chains. Records with the same CDR3 protein are collapsed into one entry carrying the most frequent genes and DNA. The V and J calls follow TCRdb's processing rather than the paper's. The sample table contains around 47,000 distinct CDR3 sequences; only one count was recorded for roughly 7% of them. Roughly 15% of the sample goes to the ten largest clones.

The paper's findings and limits, for the study overall: The secondary T-cell response was weaker than the primary response but faster, peaking on day 5 instead of day 15. Most clones expanded after primary vaccination (around 96% of CD4 and roughly 90% of CD8) were re-detected after the booster, suggesting that broad memory maintenance occurred. Because only a couple of donors were included in the study, the extent to which the findings can be generalized is limited. A small share of clonotypes was detected in both CD4 and CD8 compartments, with the overlap likely arising from convergent recombination. Computational filtering was needed because FACS-sorted repertoires could contain abundant contaminating clonotypes from the bulk population.

This receptor was identified in a man aged 30 to 45 who received the YFV17D yellow fever vaccine. This chain joins TRBV20-1 to TRBJ2-3, with the D gene not clear enough to name. Specimen: CD8+ T cells not binding an NS4B(214-222) dextramer, sorted from PBMCs, collected 45 days after the yellow fever booster vaccination. The cell subset or site label corresponds to: NS4B epitope dextramer-negative CD8 T cells. The CDR3 amino acid sequence is: CSARGSDNTDTQYF. The DNA is as follows: TGCAGTGCTAGAGGCAGTGATAACACAGATACGCAGTATTTT.